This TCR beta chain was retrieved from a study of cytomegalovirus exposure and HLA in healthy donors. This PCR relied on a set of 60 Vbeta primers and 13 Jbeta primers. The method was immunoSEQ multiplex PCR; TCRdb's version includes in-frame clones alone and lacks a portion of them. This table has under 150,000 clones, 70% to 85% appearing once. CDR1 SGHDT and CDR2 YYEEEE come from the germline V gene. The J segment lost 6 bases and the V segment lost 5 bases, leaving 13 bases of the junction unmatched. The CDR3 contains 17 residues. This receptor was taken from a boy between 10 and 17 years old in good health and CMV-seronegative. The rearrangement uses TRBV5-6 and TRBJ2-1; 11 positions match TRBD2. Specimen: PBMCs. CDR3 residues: CASRYGTSGGGGNEQFF. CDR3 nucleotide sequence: TGTGCCAGCAGATACGGGACTAGCGGCGGTGGGGGCAATGAGCAGTTCTTC. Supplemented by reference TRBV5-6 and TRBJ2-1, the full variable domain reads DAGVTQSPTHLIKTRGQQVTLRCSPKSGHDTVSWYQQALGQGPQFIFQYYEEEERQRGNFPDRFSGHQFPNYSSELNVNALLLGDSALYLCASRYGTSGGGGNEQFFGPGTRLTVL.